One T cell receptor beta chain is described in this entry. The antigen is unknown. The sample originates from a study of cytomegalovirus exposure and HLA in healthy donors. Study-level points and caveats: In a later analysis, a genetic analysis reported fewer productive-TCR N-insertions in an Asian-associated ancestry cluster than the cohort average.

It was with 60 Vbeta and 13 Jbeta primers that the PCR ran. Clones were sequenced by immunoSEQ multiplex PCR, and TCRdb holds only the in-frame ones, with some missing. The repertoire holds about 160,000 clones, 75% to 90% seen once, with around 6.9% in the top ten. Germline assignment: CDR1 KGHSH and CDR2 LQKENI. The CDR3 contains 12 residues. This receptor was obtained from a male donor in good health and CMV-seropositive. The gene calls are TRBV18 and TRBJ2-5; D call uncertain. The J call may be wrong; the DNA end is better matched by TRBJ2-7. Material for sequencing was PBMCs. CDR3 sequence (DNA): TGTGCCAGCTCACCAGGAGCCTACGAGCAGTACTTC. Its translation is CASSPGAYEQYF.